The 25 T cell receptor beta chains reported below all come from one sample, sequenced in a study of cytomegalovirus exposure and HLA in healthy donors. It was with 60 Vbeta and 13 Jbeta primers that the PCR ran. Using immunoSEQ multiplex PCR, the repertoire was profiled, and TCRdb retains in-frame clones only, with some absent. The sample yields roughly 180,000 clones, roughly 10% seen once. The material sequenced was PBMCs. These receptors were collected from a woman aged 25 to 39 in good health and CMV-seropositive.

This chain joins TRBV5-1 and TRBJ2-7, with D tentatively TRBD2 (6 bases). Germline V lookup: CDR1 SGHRS, CDR2 YFSETQ. V was shortened by 0 bases and J by 5 bases, with 12 bases between the two germline ends. The CDR3 has 14 amino acids. The CDR3 protein is CASSLEGRPDEQYF. The DNA of the CDR3 is TGCGCCAGCAGCTTGGAAGGGAGGCCGGACGAGCAGTACTTC.

This clone has just a few counts. The chain is built from TRBV5-1 and TRBJ2-5, with TRBD1 matching over 9 bases. The trim removed 3 bases at V and 3 bases at J, leaving 3 bases unmatched. Germline CDR1 and CDR2: SGHRS and YFSETQ. There are 14 residues in the CDR3. The CDR3 DNA sequence: TGCGCCAGCAGCTCCCGGACAGGGGAAGAGACCCAGTACTTC. Translation: CASSSRTGEETQYF. Using reference TRBV5-1 and TRBJ2-5 for the parts outside the CDR3, the full variable domain is KAGVTQTPRYLIKTRGQQVTLSCSPISGHRSVSWYQQTPGQGLQFLFEYFSETQRNKGNFPGRFSGRQFSNSRSEMNVSTLELGDSALYLCASSSRTGEETQYFGPGTRLLVL.

The table lists this clone with a few counts. The V call is TRBV2, the J call TRBJ2-7; D not resolved. V shed 7 bases and J shed 3 bases, with 7 bases lying between them. Per germline, CDR1 SNHLY and CDR2 FYNNEI. The CDR3 extends over 11 amino acids. The CDR3 nucleotides are TGTGCCAGCACCTCAGACTACGAGCAGTACTTC. Residues: CASTSDYEQYF.

Only a few counts were recorded for this clone. The gene calls are TRBV2 and TRBJ2-2; D is perhaps TRBD1 (5 bases). V was shortened by 11 bases and J by 3 bases, with 10 bases between the two germline ends. There are 12 residues in the CDR3. Germline CDR1 SNHLY, CDR2 FYNNEI. For the CDR3, the DNA is TGTGCCGGGGCACGGGACACCGGGGAGCTGTTTTTT. Translation: CAGARDTGELFF.

This clone showed up just a few times. The chain employs TRBV4-1 and TRBJ2-7, with TRBD2 matching 9 bases. Looked up from germline, CDR1 is MGHRA and CDR2 is YSYEKL. CDR3 length: 17 residues. V lost 3 bases and J lost 0; bases outside the gene matches: 9. As DNA, the CDR3 is TGCGCCAGCAGCCACCCTTTGACTAGCGGAGACTCCTACGAGCAGTACTTC. Translating gives CASSHPLTSGDSYEQYF.

This clone was seen a handful of times. The V gene is TRBV20-1, the J gene TRBJ1-1; 7 bases are shared with TRBD1. Germline V gene sequence: CDR1 DFQATT, CDR2 SNEGSKA (reference sequence). The CDR3 extends over 10 amino acids. The CDR3 DNA sequence: TGCGCGGGACAGCTCACTGAAGCTTTCTTT. Translating gives CAGQLTEAFF.

This clone has only a few counts. The chain combines TRBV30 with TRBJ1-2; no reliable D call. Trimming left V 4 bases short and J 5 bases short, with 17 bases between. CDR1 and CDR2 from the germline V gene are GTSNPN and SVGIG (reference sequence). This CDR3 has 14 residues. The CDR3 sequence: CAWTNPWADYGYTF. The CDR3 coding sequence is TGTGCCTGGACTAACCCCTGGGCAGATTATGGCTACACCTTC.

The CDR3 sequence is CASTTQGAGGYTF. As DNA, the CDR3 is TGTGCCAGCACCACCCAGGGGGCAGGCGGCTACACCTTC. The chain combines TRBV9 with TRBJ1-2, with TRBD1 identical over 8 bases. V was clipped by 6 bases and J by 8 bases; unmatched bases: 9. Germline V gene sequence: CDR1 SGDLS, CDR2 YYNGEE. CDR3 length: 13 amino acids.

The chain employs TRBV10-3 and TRBJ2-5; the D gene is possibly TRBD2 (6 bases). Germline values: CDR1 ENHRY, CDR2 SYGVKD. The germline V and J ends were trimmed by 3 bases and 3 bases, with 14 bases remaining between them. This CDR3 contains 15 residues. DNA for the CDR3: TGTGCCATCAGTGACCGGGACTCGGGAGAAGAGACCCAGTACTTC. Protein product: CAISDRDSGEETQYF.

This clone appeared once. V gene TRBV9 combines with J gene TRBJ2-5; TRBD1 agrees at 10 bases. The DNA end favors TRBJ2-7, so the J call may be wrong. Germline CDR1 is SGDLS and CDR2 is YYNGEE. The CDR3 runs to 14 residues. The CDR3 nucleotides read TGTGCCAGCAGCGACGGGACAGGGGTGGACGAGCAGTACTTC. Its translation: CASSDGTGVDEQYF.

There are a few counts of this clone. In DNA form, the CDR3 reads TGTGCCAGTCAAGACCGGGGAACCGAAAAACTGTTTTTT. Its translation: CASQDRGTEKLFF. The chain joins TRBV6-1 to TRBJ1-4; D is uncertain. CDR3 length equals 13 residues. V was pared by 9 bases and J by 8 bases, with 16 bases between. Germline loops: CDR1 MNHNS, CDR2 SASEGT.

The chain uses TRBV2 and TRBJ2-2; 12 nucleotides match TRBD2. This CDR3 region has 19 residues. The germline V gene encodes CDR1 SNHLY and CDR2 FYNNEI. Trimming cost V 4 bases and J 4 bases; bases outside gene matches: 13. CDR3 DNA sequence: TGTGCCAGCAGTGTATCGGCTAGCGGGAGGGCCACGAGCACCGGGGAGCTGTTTTTT. Protein product: CASSVSASGRATSTGELFF.

The V and J genes are TRBV10-3 and TRBJ1-2, with D uncertain. Trimming left V 6 bases short and J 6 bases short, with 23 bases between. CDR1 is ENHRY, CDR2 SYGVKD, per germline. CDR3 length: 16 amino acids. CDR3 protein: CAISPTTPGTVDGYTF. CDR3 in DNA: TGTGCCATCAGCCCAACAACCCCGGGAACAGTAGATGGCTACACCTTC.

The chain links TRBV6-5 to TRBJ2-7, with 7 bases that match TRBD1. V shed 5 bases, J shed 6 bases, and the junction held 4 bases outside the gene matches. Germline loops: CDR1 MNHEY, CDR2 SVGAGI. This CDR3 contains 12 residues. CDR3: CASSTTGFEQYF. The CDR3 coding sequence is TGTGCCAGCAGTACGACAGGGTTCGAGCAGTACTTC.

The V and J genes are TRBV5-1 and TRBJ2-1; D unresolved. CDR1 is SGHRS and CDR2 is YFSETQ in the germline V gene. V shed 5 bases and J shed 9 bases, with 18 bases lying between them. The CDR3 loop spans 14 amino acids. The CDR3 loop is CASSPSSFDGEQFF. CDR3 DNA sequence: TGCGCCAGCAGTCCTAGTTCCTTCGACGGTGAGCAGTTCTTC.

This clone came up once. The rearrangement uses TRBV5-4 and TRBJ2-3, with D possibly matching TRBD2 (5 bases). Germline CDR1 is SGHNT and CDR2 is YYREEE (reference sequence). The CDR3 length is 14 residues. V lost 4 bases and J 2 bases, leaving 11 bases between the germline ends. CDR3 loop: CASSPAVPTDTQYF. CDR3 DNA sequence: TGTGCCAGCAGCCCAGCGGTTCCCACAGATACGCAGTATTTT.

The chain recombines TRBV9 with TRBJ1-1; 7 nucleotides agree with TRBD1. Germline lookup yields CDR1 SGDLS and CDR2 YYNGEE. Trimming took 3 bases from V and 8 from J; bases not matched to a gene: 16. CDR3 size: 16 residues. The CDR3 DNA is TGTGCCAGCAGCGAAATTTCCCTAGGGGGCAGGGGAGAAGCTTTCTTT. Protein: CASSEISLGGRGEAFF.

This clone was seen more than once but under ten times. The rearrangement uses TRBV6-1 and TRBJ2-7; 8 bases agree with TRBD1. The trim removed 1 base at V and 2 bases at J, leaving 7 bases unmatched. The CDR3 spans 16 residues. Germline V gene sequence: CDR1 MNHNS, CDR2 SASEGT. CDR3 bases: TGTGCCAGCAGTGAAGAGGGGACAGGCCGTCCCTACGAGCAGTACTTC. Its protein is CASSEEGTGRPYEQYF.

This clone was seen only a few times. The chain links TRBV7-2 to TRBJ2-3, with 8 bases aligning to TRBD2. In germline, CDR1 is SGHTA, CDR2 FQGNSA. V dropped 5 bases and J dropped 14; count of bases not matched to a gene: 9. There are 12 residues in the CDR3. The CDR3 DNA follows: TGTGCCAGCAGCCCGCCCGGGACTAGTCTGTATTTT. It specifies CASSPPGTSLYF.

This sequence joins TRBV5-1 and TRBJ1-1; D gene uncertain. Germline loops: CDR1 SGHRS, CDR2 YFSETQ. The CDR3 is 12 residues long. The germline V and J ends were trimmed by 0 bases and 6 bases, with 6 bases remaining between them. The CDR3 bases are TGCGCCAGCAGCTTGGGGGCCGCTGAAGCTTTCTTT. Its translation: CASSLGAAEAFF.

This clone has just a few counts. The V gene is TRBV5-1, the J gene TRBJ1-1, with TRBD1 identical over 7 bases. The V gene end was trimmed by 4 bases and the J gene end by 0 bases; junction bases not matched to a gene: 9. From germline, CDR1 is SGHRS and CDR2 YFSETQ. This CDR3 has 16 residues. This CDR3 reads CASSPAQGVMNTEAFF. As DNA, the CDR3 is TGCGCCAGCAGCCCCGCGCAGGGGGTAATGAACACTGAAGCTTTCTTT.

The sample holds a few counts of this clone. The chain uses TRBV5-1 and TRBJ1-2; D unclear. The V gene lost 0 bases and the J gene lost 3 bases, with 18 bases spanning the gap. CDR3 length equals 17 residues. Germline V lookup: CDR1 SGHRS, CDR2 YFSETQ. CDR3 loop: CASSLATMISGDYGYTF. CDR3 bases: TGCGCCAGCAGCTTGGCTACTATGATATCGGGAGACTATGGCTACACCTTC.

The chain is built from TRBV6-1 and TRBJ2-5; the D gene is possibly TRBD2 (5 bases). The germline gives CDR1 MNHNS, CDR2 SASEGT. CDR3 size: 12 residues. The V end was cut by 7 bases, the J end by 5 bases, with 11 bases between. CDR3 sequence (DNA): TGTGCCAGCAAGGCAGGCGGGGAGACCCAGTACTTC. It encodes CASKAGGETQYF.

This clone came up a few times. The J gene is TRBJ1-1, the V gene TRBV18; D perhaps matches TRBD1 (6 bases). Looked up from germline, CDR1 is KGHSH and CDR2 is LQKENI. With 3 bases removed from V and 9 bases from J, the gap between germline ends came to 14 bases. The CDR3 is 13 amino acids. CDR3 sequence reads: CASSPGQTVQAFF. The CDR3 bases are TGTGCCAGCTCACCGGGACAAACTGTTCAAGCTTTCTTT.

The chain carries TRBV6-4 and TRBJ1-1, with D perhaps matching TRBD1 (6 bases). CDR1 is MRHNA and CDR2 is SNTAGT in the germline V gene. The CDR3 has 13 amino acids. V was pared by 6 bases and J by 1 base, with 9 bases between. CDR3 loop: CASRRQENTEAFF. CDR3 nucleotide sequence: TGTGCCAGCAGGAGACAGGAGAACACTGAAGCTTTCTTT.